This T cell receptor beta chain was captured in a study of blood T cell repertoires in COVID-19. Turning to the study itself: The cDNA or gDNA used as material had been derived from T cells, B-cell-depleted T cells, or PBMCs.

This clone was seen once. The assay was immunoSEQ multiplex PCR, and TCRdb's table has in-frame clones only and misses some. Found here are 65,000 to 85,000 clones, about 88% of them singletons; the top ten hold approximately 19%. CDR3 length: 14 amino acids. CDR1 is LGHDT, CDR2 YNNKEL, per germline (reference sequence). V shed 2 bases and J shed 1 base, with 8 bases lying between them. The chain links TRBV3-1 (or the pseudogene TRBV3-2) to TRBJ1-1, with D possibly TRBD1 on 6 matching bases. The source is a human donor in a cohort sampled during active COVID-19. The sequencing sample was made of peripheral blood. The CDR3 sequence: CASSQQGGNTEAFF. The CDR3 nucleotides are TGTGCCAGCAGCCAACAAGGGGGGAACACTGAAGCTTTCTTT.